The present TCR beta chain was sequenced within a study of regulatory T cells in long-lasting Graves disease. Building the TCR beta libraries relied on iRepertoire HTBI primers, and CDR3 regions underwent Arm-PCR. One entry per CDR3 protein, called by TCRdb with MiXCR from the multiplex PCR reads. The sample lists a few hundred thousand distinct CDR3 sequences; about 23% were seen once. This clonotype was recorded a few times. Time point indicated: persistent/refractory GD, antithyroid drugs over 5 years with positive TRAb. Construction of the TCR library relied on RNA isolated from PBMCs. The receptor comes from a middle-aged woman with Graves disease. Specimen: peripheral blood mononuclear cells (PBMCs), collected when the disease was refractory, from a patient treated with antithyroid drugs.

DNA for the CDR3: TGCGCCAGCAGCGTACCGGGACCCCAAGAAGAGACCCAGTACTTC. It specifies CASSVPGPQEETQYF. J is TRBJ2-5 and V is TRBV5-1; possibly TRBD1 or TRBD2 for D (5 bases each). Germline-derived CDR1 and CDR2 are SGHRS and YFSETQ. This CDR3 has 15 amino acids. V lost 4 bases, J lost 3 bases, and 16 bases lay in between.